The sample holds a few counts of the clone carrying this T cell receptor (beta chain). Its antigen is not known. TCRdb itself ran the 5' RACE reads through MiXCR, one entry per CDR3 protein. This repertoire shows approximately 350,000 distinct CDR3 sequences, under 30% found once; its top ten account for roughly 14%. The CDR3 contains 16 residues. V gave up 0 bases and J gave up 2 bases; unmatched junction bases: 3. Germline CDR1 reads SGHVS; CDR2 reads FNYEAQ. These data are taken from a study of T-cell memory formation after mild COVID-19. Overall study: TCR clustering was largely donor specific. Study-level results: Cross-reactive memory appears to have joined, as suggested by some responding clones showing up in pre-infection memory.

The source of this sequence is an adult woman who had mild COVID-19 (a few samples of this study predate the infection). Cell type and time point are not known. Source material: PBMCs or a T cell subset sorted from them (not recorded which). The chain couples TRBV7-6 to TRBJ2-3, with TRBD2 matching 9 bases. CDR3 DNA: TGTGCCAGCAGCTTAGCTGCGGGAGGGGCCACAGATACGCAGTATTTT. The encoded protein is CASSLAAGGATDTQYF.